This passage covers 8 T cell receptor beta chains from one sample sequenced in a study of PD-L1 blockade in urothelial cancer. TCRdb keeps only in-frame clones here, not all; method: immunoSEQ multiplex PCR. The sample lists nearly 45,000 clones, roughly 86% occurring once. Described time point: peripheral blood 6 weeks after treatment start. The source material was PBMCs, sampled around atezolizumab (anti-PD-L1) treatment. The source is a man between 60 and 75 years old with urothelial cancer.

The V gene is TRBV7-9, the J gene TRBJ1-1; D not resolved. Trimming shortened V by 3 bases and J by 6 bases, and 11 bases separated the two germline ends. The CDR3 consists of 13 residues. From germline, CDR1 is SEHNR and CDR2 FQNEAQ (reference sequence). The CDR3 DNA sequence: TGTGCCAGCAGCTTCCAGACACTTCCTGAAGCTTTCTTT. It translates to CASSFQTLPEAFF.

The V and J genes are TRBV2 and TRBJ2-2; D possibly corresponds to TRBD2 (6 bases). Germline V gives CDR1 SNHLY, CDR2 FYNNEI. The V gene lost 3 bases and the J gene lost 2 bases, with 10 bases spanning the gap. This CDR3 has 15 residues. CDR3 DNA sequence: TGTGCCAGCAGTGAGGTCGGGGGAAACACCGGGGAGCTGTTTTTT. The encoded protein is CASSEVGGNTGELFF.

This chain connects TRBV6-1 to TRBJ1-2; TRBD1 matches at 8 bases. V was pared by 8 bases and J by 5 bases, with 4 bases of the junction left unmatched. The CDR3 consists of 12 residues. Germline V lookup: CDR1 MNHNS, CDR2 SASEGT. The CDR3 protein is CASSDRAYGYTF. The CDR3 DNA sequence: TGTGCCAGCTCGGACAGGGCTTATGGCTACACCTTC.

In DNA, the CDR3 is TGTGCCAGCAAAGGTCAGGGGGCTGGAACTAATGAAAAACTGTTTTTT. Its protein is CASKGQGAGTNEKLFF. This chain connects TRBV2 to TRBJ1-4, with 8 bases fitting TRBD1. Germline assignment: CDR1 SNHLY and CDR2 FYNNEI. The CDR3 has 16 residues. The J segment lost 1 base and the V segment lost 7 bases, leaving 8 bases of the junction unmatched. Looking up the rest from reference TRBV2 and TRBJ1-4 gives the full variable domain: EPEVTQTPSHQVTQMGQEVILRCVPISNHLYFYWYRQILGQKVEFLVSFYNNEISEKSEIFDDQFSVERPDGSNFTLKIRSTKLEDSAMYFCASKGQGAGTNEKLFFGSGTQLSVL.

This clone turned up a few times. V and J are TRBV28 and TRBJ1-2, with a tentative D call TRBD1 (6 bases). In germline, CDR1 is MDHEN, CDR2 SYDVKM. There are 15 residues in the CDR3. Trimming took 5 bases from V and 5 from J, leaving 18 bases between them. The CDR3 coding sequence is TGTGCCAGCAGTACCACAGGGACCCCCCTTTATGGCTACACCTTC. Amino acid sequence: CASSTTGTPLYGYTF.

The J gene is TRBJ2-5, the V gene TRBV9; 8 bases match TRBD2. Germline V lookup: CDR1 SGDLS, CDR2 YYNGEE. The trim removed 5 bases at V and 5 bases at J, leaving 5 bases unmatched. The CDR3 loop spans 13 amino acids. CDR3 DNA: TGTGCCAGCAGACCCCCGGGGGGGGAGACCCAGTACTTC. Protein: CASRPPGGETQYF.

The J gene is TRBJ2-1, the V gene TRBV27, with D perhaps TRBD2 (6 bases). The CDR3 is 13 residues long. Looked up from germline, CDR1 is MNHEY and CDR2 is SMNVEV (reference sequence). V shed 5 bases and J shed 8 bases, with 13 bases lying between them. As DNA, the CDR3 is TGTGCCAGCAGTACACAACTAGCCTATGAGCAGTTCTTC. The encoded protein is CASSTQLAYEQFF.

The count of this clone is one. This sequence joins TRBV28 and TRBJ1-5, with TRBD1 identical over 7 bases. Germline CDR1 is MDHEN and CDR2 is SYDVKM. V lost 2 bases to trimming and J lost 4 bases; unmatched junction nucleotides: 5. This CDR3 contains 15 residues. DNA of the CDR3: TGTGCCAGCAGTTTACAGGGGGTAAATAATCAGCCCCAGCATTTT. Its protein is CASSLQGVNNQPQHF.